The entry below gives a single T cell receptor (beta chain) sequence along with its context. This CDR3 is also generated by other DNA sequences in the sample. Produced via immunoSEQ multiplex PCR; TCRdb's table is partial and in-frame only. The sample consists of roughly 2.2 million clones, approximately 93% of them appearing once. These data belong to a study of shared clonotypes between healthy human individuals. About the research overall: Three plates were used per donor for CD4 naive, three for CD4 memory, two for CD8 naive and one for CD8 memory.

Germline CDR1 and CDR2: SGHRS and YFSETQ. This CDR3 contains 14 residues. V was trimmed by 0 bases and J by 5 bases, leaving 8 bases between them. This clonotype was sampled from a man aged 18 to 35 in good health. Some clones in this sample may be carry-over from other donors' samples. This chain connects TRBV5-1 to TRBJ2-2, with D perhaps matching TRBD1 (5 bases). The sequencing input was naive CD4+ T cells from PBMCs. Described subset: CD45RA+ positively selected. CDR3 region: CASSLGQGTGELFF. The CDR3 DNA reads TGCGCCAGCAGCTTGGGGCAGGGTACCGGGGAGCTGTTTTTT.